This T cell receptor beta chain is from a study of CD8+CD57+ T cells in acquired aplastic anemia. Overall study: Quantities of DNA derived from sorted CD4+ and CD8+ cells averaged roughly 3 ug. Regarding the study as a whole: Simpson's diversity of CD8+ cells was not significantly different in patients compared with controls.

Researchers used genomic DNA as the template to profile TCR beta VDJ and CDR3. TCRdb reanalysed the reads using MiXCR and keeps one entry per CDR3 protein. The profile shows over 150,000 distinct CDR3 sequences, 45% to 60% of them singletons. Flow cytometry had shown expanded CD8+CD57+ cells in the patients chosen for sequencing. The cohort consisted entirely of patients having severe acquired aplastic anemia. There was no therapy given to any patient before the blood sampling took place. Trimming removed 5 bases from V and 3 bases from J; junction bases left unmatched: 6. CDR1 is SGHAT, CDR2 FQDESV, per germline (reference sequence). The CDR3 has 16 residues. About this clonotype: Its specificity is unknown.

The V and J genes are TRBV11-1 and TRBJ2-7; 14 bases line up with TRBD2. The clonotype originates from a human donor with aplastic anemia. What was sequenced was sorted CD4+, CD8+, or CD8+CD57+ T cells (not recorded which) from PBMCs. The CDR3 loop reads CASSRGTSGSFYEQYF. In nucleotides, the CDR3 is TGTGCCAGCAGCAGAGGGACTAGCGGGAGTTTCTACGAGCAGTACTTC.